This record covers a single T cell receptor beta chain. Its target is not known. The entry originates in a study of T cell responses to AZD1222 COVID-19 vaccine. This table comes from immunoSEQ multiplex PCR, and its TCRdb copy is limited to in-frame clones, with some not included. The table includes fewer than 140,000 clones, less than 95% detected once. Study-level results: Repertoire collection took place solely once the T cell response had peaked. Possibly, clonal diversity was underestimated; donors were largely white British and included more females. Breadth and depth of Spike-specific TCRs rose after two AZD1222 doses. Regions left unmutated in variants are reportedly the target of nearly half of spike-specific TCRs.

The CDR3 contains 13 residues. Germline-derived CDR1 and CDR2 are MNHEY and SMNVEV (reference sequence). Trimming shortened V by 6 bases and J by 0 bases, and 9 bases separated the two germline ends. Sequencing was performed on peripheral blood, taken 28 days after the second AZD1222 dose. This TCR was recovered from an adult who received the AZD1222 COVID-19 vaccine. The chain couples TRBV27 to TRBJ2-7; TRBD2 is a possible D gene (5 bases). The CDR3 here is CASRPTSSYEQYF. The CDR3, as DNA: TGTGCCAGCAGGCCTACTAGCTCCTACGAGCAGTACTTC.